The sequence of this TCR beta chain was determined in a study of blood T cell repertoires in COVID-19 (TCRdb year 2020). With regard to the full study: Collaborator samples came from the United States, Italy and Spain and covered acute and convalescent phases of COVID-19. The prospective study material was composed of cDNA or gDNA derived from T cells, B-cell-depleted T cells, or PBMCs. The dataset comprised deeply sampled blood TCRbeta repertoires from subjects exposed to, actively infected with, or recovered from COVID-19. A freely available public database, intended as a resource for researchers studying the immune response to SARS-CoV-2, is where the repertoires were released. The samples were drawn from the first 160 participants of the ongoing ImmuneRACE study and from 950 to 1,500 subjects provided by 6 global collaborators. Nearly every sample came with metadata listing a de-identified subject ID, COVID-19 status, age in years and sex. HLA class I and class II types, where available, came from metadata supplied by the sample provider rather than from assay-based typing. What the work shows at the level of the full study, not this receptor alone: Clinical and demographic metadata were provided uncurated, with the amount varying by source and participant.

The CDR3, from cysteine to phenylalanine, totals 15 residues. Just CDR3 DNA is preserved here, 45 bases in frame from base 1. Trimming takes 8 bases off V and 6 bases off J; junction bases not matched to a gene: 14. Reading the germline V gene (reference sequence) gives CDR1 WNHNN and CDR2 SYGVQD. Participants in the prospective study were enrolled through a virtual design, were aged roughly 18 to 95 years, and lived in approximately 25 United States geographic areas. Cohort assignment in the prospective study relied on participant-reported clinical history from a screening survey and a study questionnaire. ImmuneRACE Cohort 3 recovered participants were defined by two consecutive negative NP/OP PCR tests, healthcare professional clearance, or symptom resolution. Mobile phlebotomists in the prospective study collected whole blood, serum and a nasopharyngeal or oropharyngeal swab from every participant. Additional blood draws and questionnaires over an approximately two-month period could optionally be provided by prospective study participants. Prospective study blood samples were shipped either frozen or at room temperature before DNA extraction.

TCRbeta CDR3 regions were amplified from genomic DNA by means of the immunoSEQ Assay, a bias-controlled multiplex PCR. The paper's processing steps were these. The number of nucleated cells in each sample was estimated by amplification of reference gene primers within the assay. Sequence reads were collapsed and filtered to measure the absolute abundance of every unique TCRbeta CDR3 rearrangement. For each sample, productive Simpson clonality was calculated by taking the square root of Simpson's diversity index across productive rearrangements. The immuneACCESS repertoire file appears here via TCRdb, limited to in-frame rearrangements. These files lack a portion of the clones; in checked studies, under half of the deficit traces to unresolved V genes, and the cause of the others is not known. D and trimming were read from the DNA, whereas the V and J calls and clone size are those reported in that table. Within this sample are some 100,000 clones, with 80% to 90% of them counted one time only. The ten largest clones add up to roughly 3% of the sample.

Note on this clone: It has no known antigen specificity. Per-base qualities were not stored, and no clone one base away is much larger.

The source is a woman in her forties or fifties who had recovered from COVID-19. The rearranged segments are TRBV10-1 and TRBJ2-7; a stretch of 9 junction bases matches TRBD2. The sequenced sample was PBMCs or T cells enriched from blood (not recorded which). The nucleotide sequence reads as follows: TGCGCCAGCTCTGCAGTGGCTAGCGGGACTTCCGAGCAGTACTTC. The resulting protein is CASSAVASGTSEQYF.